One and the same sample provided the 16 T cell receptor beta chains below, sequenced in a study of response to subunit inactivated influenza vaccine. TCRdb re-analysed the RT-PCR reads in MiXCR, keeping a single row per CDR3 protein. The table lists some 500,000 distinct CDR3 sequences, approximately 15% of them singletons. The sequencing used CD4+ T cells sorted from PBMCs, collected less than 30 months after vaccination. The receptors were gathered from a man between 50 and 75 years old who received an inactivated influenza vaccine.

The genes are TRBV20-1 and TRBJ2-1, with D perhaps being TRBD1 or TRBD2 (5 bases each). Germline V gives CDR1 DFQATT, CDR2 SNEGSKA (reference sequence). The ends were cut back, 6 bases at V and 6 bases at J, with 18 bases in the middle. The CDR3 has 14 residues. The CDR3 loop reads CSAARRKGSNEQFF. CDR3 bases: TGCAGTGCGGCGAGACGGAAGGGGAGCAATGAGCAGTTCTTC.

The chain recombines TRBV20-1 with TRBJ2-2, with D perhaps assigned TRBD1 or TRBD2 (6 bases each). This CDR3 is 18 amino acids long. V was cut by 3 bases and J by 7 bases, with 27 bases left in between. Germline lookup yields CDR1 DFQATT and CDR2 SNEGSKA (reference sequence). This chain's CDR3 is CSARGLGVGVRDNGELFF. CDR3 coding DNA: TGCAGTGCTAGGGGACTTGGAGTCGGTGTTCGGGACAACGGGGAGCTGTTTTTT.

This rearrangement joins TRBV7-9 to TRBJ2-3; 8 bases agree with TRBD1. Germline loops: CDR1 SEHNR, CDR2 FQNEAQ (reference sequence). The J segment lost 4 bases and the V segment lost 1 base, leaving 4 bases of the junction unmatched. CDR3 length: 15 residues. The CDR3 loop reads CASSLGPGQADTQYF. CDR3 nucleotides: TGTGCCAGCAGCTTAGGACCGGGACAGGCAGATACGCAGTATTTT.

The sample holds many counts of this clonotype. J is TRBJ2-3 and V is TRBV24-1; tentative D call: TRBD1 (5 bases). This CDR3 has 15 amino acids. Germline V lookup: CDR1 KGHDR, CDR2 SFDVKD. The germline V and J ends were trimmed by 3 bases and 0 bases, with 9 bases remaining between them. CDR3 sequence: CATSDGKGSTDTQYF. The CDR3 bases are TGTGCCACCAGTGATGGAAAGGGGAGCACAGATACGCAGTATTTT.

The rearrangement links TRBV4-2 to TRBJ2-2, with 8 bases that match TRBD1. Germline V gene lookup returns CDR1 LGHNA and CDR2 YNFKEQ. V lost 0 bases and J lost 7; bases outside the gene matches: 13. The CDR3 is 18 amino acids. CDR3 sequence: CASSQEGQAQSGVGELFF. CDR3 coding DNA: TGTGCCAGCAGCCAAGAGGGACAGGCCCAGTCAGGTGTCGGGGAGCTGTTTTTT.

The table lists this clonotype with a few counts. J is TRBJ2-5 and V is TRBV5-1; D is perhaps TRBD1 (6 bases). Germline CDR1 is SGHRS and CDR2 is YFSETQ. V lost 2 bases and J 0 bases, leaving 14 bases between the germline ends. The CDR3 sequence is 16 residues long. The CDR3 nucleotides read TGCGCCAGCAGCTTCTCAGGGGTCTGGAACCAAGAGACCCAGTACTTC. Residues: CASSFSGVWNQETQYF.

DNA for the CDR3: TGTGCCAGCAGCCCCCTCTGGAGCGGTGACTACAATGAGCAGTTCTTC. This encodes CASSPLWSGDYNEQFF. This chain links TRBV28 with TRBJ2-1, with a possible D match to TRBD2 (5 bases). The CDR3 runs to 16 residues. The germline CDR1 and CDR2 sequences are MDHEN and SYDVKM. The ends were cut back, 6 bases at V and 3 bases at J, with 18 bases in the middle.

The table lists this clonotype with a few counts. One junction end disagrees with the germline gene, perhaps due to a read error. This chain connects TRBV6-7 to TRBJ2-1; D perhaps matches TRBD2 (6 bases). TRBV6-7 is an ORF for which the function is uncertain. The CDR3 consists of 17 residues. The CDR3 region has the DNA TGCCTCGGGACGACAGCTGGTTTGGGGGGCTCCTACAATGAGCAGTTCTTC. This encodes CLGTTAGLGGSYNEQFF.

This clonotype came up a few times. The chain employs TRBV7-9 and TRBJ2-5; D uncertain. The V end lost 4 bases, the J end lost 5 bases, and 17 bases lay between the germline ends. The CDR3 covers 15 residues. Germline V gene lookup returns CDR1 SEHNR and CDR2 FQNEAQ (reference sequence). For the CDR3, the DNA is TGTGCCAGCAGCTCTCCGTCAGGAGTTGGTGAGACCCAGTACTTC. This translates into CASSSPSGVGETQYF. Together with reference TRBV7-9 and TRBJ2-5, the CDR3 gives the full variable domain: DTGVSQNPRHKITKRGQNVTFRCDPISEHNRLYWYRQTLGQGPEFLTYFQNEAQLEKSRLLSDRFSAERPKGSFSTLEIQRTEQGDSAMYLCASSSPSGVGETQYFGPGTRLLVL.

This clonotype was picked up a small number of times. J is TRBJ2-6 and V is TRBV5-1; 7 nucleotides agree with TRBD1. The CDR3 runs 17 residues. After removal of 2 bases from V and 4 bases from J, the junction contained 9 bases not matched to a gene. CDR1 and CDR2 (germline): SGHRS, YFSETQ. The chain's CDR3 is CASSLQGTPGGANVLTF. The CDR3 nucleotides read TGCGCCAGCAGCTTACAGGGGACCCCTGGGGGGGCCAACGTCCTGACTTTC.

The chain has TRBV20-1 and TRBJ1-6; TRBD1 is a possible D gene (5 bases). Germline loops: CDR1 DFQATT, CDR2 SNEGSKA (reference sequence). Trimming removed 0 bases from V and 0 bases from J, with 12 bases in between. The CDR3 runs 17 residues. DNA for the CDR3: TGCAGTGCTAGAGATCCAGGGAATATCTCCTATAATTCACCCCTCCACTTT. The encoded protein is CSARDPGNISYNSPLHF.

This clonotype appeared many times. CDR3 in DNA: TGTGCCAGCAGTTTACAGGGGCGCAATGAGCAGTTCTTC. Protein: CASSLQGRNEQFF. The chain couples TRBV6-5 to TRBJ2-1, with 7 bases fitting TRBD1. The CDR3 runs to 13 residues. Germline V gene lookup returns CDR1 MNHEY and CDR2 SVGAGI. V gave up 4 bases and J gave up 6 bases; unmatched junction bases: 3.

This clonotype came up a few times. V and J are TRBV4-1 and TRBJ1-2; D unresolved. Germline V lookup: CDR1 MGHRA, CDR2 YSYEKL. The V and J ends lost 0 bases and 4 bases respectively, with 6 bases between them. The CDR3 loop spans 13 amino acids. The CDR3, as DNA: TGCGCCAGCAGCCAAGATGAAAGCTATGGCTACACCTTC. As protein: CASSQDESYGYTF.

The chain links TRBV7-2 to TRBJ1-6, with 7 bases fitting TRBD1. Germline loops: CDR1 SGHTA, CDR2 FQGNSA. This CDR3 contains 14 residues. V was clipped by 1 base and J by 10 bases; unmatched bases: 4. CDR3 in amino acids: CASSLDRGRSPLHF. The CDR3 bases are TGTGCCAGCAGCTTAGACAGGGGTAGGTCACCCCTCCACTTT.

The table lists this clonotype with a few counts. The V gene is TRBV12-3 or TRBV12-4, the J gene TRBJ1-5; D is ambiguous. With 3 bases removed from V and 4 bases from J, the gap between germline ends came to 10 bases. The length of the CDR3 is 14 residues. CDR3 region: CASSFRAANQPQHF. CDR3 sequence (DNA): TGTGCCAGCAGTTTTCGGGCGGCGAATCAGCCCCAGCATTTT.

V gene TRBV12-3 or TRBV12-4 combines with J gene TRBJ2-2; tentatively, D is TRBD1 or TRBD2 (5 bases each). The CDR3 spans 20 residues. V was cut by 2 bases and J by 0 bases, with 22 bases left in between. Written as DNA, the CDR3 is TGTGCCAGCAGTTTAACTTGGGACCGAAGATTGACCGCGAACACCGGGGAGCTGTTTTTT. Translated, it gives CASSLTWDRRLTANTGELFF.